This T cell receptor (beta chain) was recorded in a study of blood T cell repertoires in COVID-19. On the study more broadly: Samples taken during acute and convalescent COVID-19 were collected in the United States, Italy and Spain.

Enrolment of Seattle patients took place during active infection, and they were followed longitudinally. The CDR3 spans 13 residues. Per germline, CDR1 SGHRS and CDR2 YFSETQ. Trimming pared 2 bases from V and 5 bases from J, leaving 10 bases between. Measured with immunoSEQ multiplex PCR; TCRdb has only the in-frame clones, and not every one. The sample contains 160,000 or so clones, 87% of which appear only once. This clonotype was sampled from a woman aged 65 to 85 with COVID-19, enrolled during active disease. The V gene is TRBV5-1, the J gene TRBJ1-1; no firm D call. The material sequenced was peripheral blood. The CDR3 loop is CASSLREDTEAFF. CDR3 nucleotide sequence: TGCGCCAGCAGCTTAAGGGAGGATACTGAAGCTTTCTTT.